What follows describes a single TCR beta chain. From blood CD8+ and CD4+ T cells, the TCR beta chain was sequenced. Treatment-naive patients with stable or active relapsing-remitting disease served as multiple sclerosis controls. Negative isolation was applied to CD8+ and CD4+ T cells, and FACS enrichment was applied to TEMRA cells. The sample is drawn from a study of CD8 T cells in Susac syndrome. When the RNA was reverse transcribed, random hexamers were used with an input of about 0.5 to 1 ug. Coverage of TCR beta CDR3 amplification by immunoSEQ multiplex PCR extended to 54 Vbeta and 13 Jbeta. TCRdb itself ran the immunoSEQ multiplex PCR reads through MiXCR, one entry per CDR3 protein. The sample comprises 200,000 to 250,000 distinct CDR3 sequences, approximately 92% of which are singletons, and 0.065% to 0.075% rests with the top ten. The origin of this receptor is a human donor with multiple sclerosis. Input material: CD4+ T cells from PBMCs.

CDR3 residues: CASSLPGTGELFF. The CDR3 coding sequence is TGTGCCAGCAGCTTACCAGGTACCGGGGAGCTGTTTTTT. V and J are TRBV13 and TRBJ2-2; D gene uncertain. The CDR3 runs 13 residues. CDR1 and CDR2 from the germline V gene are PRHDT and FYEKMQ (reference sequence). Trimming removed 2 bases from V and 5 bases from J, with 6 bases in between.